These 25 T cell receptor beta chains share one sample of origin, sequenced in a study of human T cells and chemical hapten exposure (dated by TCRdb to the early 2020s). The library was produced with 5' RACE. Instrument on record: Illumina MiSeq. TCRdb ran its own pipeline on the public reads, namely fastp trimming at Q25 and MiXCR clone calling, and kept in-frame beta chains. Duplicate CDR3 protein sequences are folded into a single record with the most common DNA and genes. The sample contains 100,000 to 120,000 distinct CDR3 sequences, around 20% of them found a single time. Around 2.7% of the sample is taken by the ten largest. Unfractionated whole blood was collected in Tempus Blood RNA tubes, and total RNA was extracted from that blood. The receptors here all came from a human donor in good health.

This clonotype appeared once. The chain couples TRBV18 to TRBJ1-5; 7 positions agree with TRBD1. The CDR3 totals 17 residues. Trimming cost V 3 bases and J 2 bases; bases outside gene matches: 10. The V gene's germline CDR1 is KGHSH and CDR2 LQKENI. CDR3 residues: CASSPSTGHGGNQPQHF. The CDR3 DNA is TGTGCCAGCTCACCGTCGACAGGGCACGGAGGCAATCAGCCCCAGCATTTT.

The sample holds a few counts of this clonotype. The chain employs TRBV6-5 and TRBJ1-2, with D possibly matching TRBD1 (5 bases). The V and J ends lost 5 bases and 4 bases respectively, with 20 bases between them. This CDR3 contains 16 residues. Germline loops: CDR1 MNHEY, CDR2 SVGAGI. The CDR3 loop reads CASSISGTAIVYGYTF. CDR3 coding DNA: TGTGCCAGCAGTATATCAGGGACTGCTATCGTCTATGGCTACACCTTC.

This clonotype was seen a few times. The rearrangement uses TRBV20-1 and TRBJ2-1; tentative D call: TRBD2 (6 bases). Germline values: CDR1 DFQATT, CDR2 SNEGSKA (reference sequence). This CDR3 is 19 amino acids long. Trimming took off 1 base at V and 0 bases at J, with 22 bases between the two ends. Here the CDR3 reads CSARAYWIAGSSSYNEQFF. The DNA for the CDR3 is TGCAGTGCTAGAGCCTATTGGATTGCGGGATCCTCCTCCTACAATGAGCAGTTCTTC.

This clonotype was seen only a few times. The J gene is TRBJ1-5, the V gene TRBV27, with D hard to call. Germline-derived CDR1 and CDR2 are MNHEY and SMNVEV (reference sequence). This CDR3 spans 13 amino acids. With 5 bases removed from V and 7 bases from J, the gap between germline ends came to 12 bases. The DNA for the CDR3 is TGTGCCAGCAGTCCAACCCCTAGGCAGCCCCAGCATTTT. Translated, it gives CASSPTPRQPQHF.

V is TRBV12-3 or TRBV12-4 and J is TRBJ1-4; D gene ambiguous. V was shortened by 6 bases and J by 8 bases, with 13 bases between the two germline ends. This CDR3 is 13 amino acids long. The CDR3 DNA reads TGTGCCAGCAGCCCCCCTGGGGAGGAAAAACTGTTTTTT. Translating it yields CASSPPGEEKLFF.

This rearrangement joins TRBV6-2 or TRBV6-3 to TRBJ2-7; TRBD2 matches at 9 bases. Germline CDR1 reads MNHEY; CDR2 reads SVGEGT. The CDR3 covers 14 residues. V trimming: 7 bases; J trimming: 7 bases; junction bases outside the gene matches: 11. The CDR3 protein is CASTRSGRASEQYF. In DNA form, the CDR3 reads TGTGCCAGCACCCGTAGCGGGAGAGCGTCTGAGCAGTACTTC.

This sequence joins TRBV5-8 and TRBJ1-3; no definite D call. V dropped 1 base and J dropped 0 bases, with 11 bases sitting between them. Germline V lookup: CDR1 SGHTS, CDR2 YDEGEE. This CDR3 has 16 residues. The CDR3 DNA follows: TGTGCCAGCAGCTTGTCACTCCTGCCCTCTGGAAACACCATATATTTT. Amino acid sequence: CASSLSLLPSGNTIYF.

This clonotype was counted between two and nine times. The chain has TRBV18 and TRBJ2-4; weak D call: TRBD2 (6 bases). Germline-derived CDR1 and CDR2 are KGHSH and LQKENI. The V gene lost 2 bases and the J gene lost 7 bases, with 12 bases spanning the gap. CDR3 size: 14 residues. This CDR3 is CASSPSGGLNIQYF. The CDR3 DNA sequence: TGTGCCAGCTCACCATCCGGAGGGCTGAACATTCAGTACTTC.

This sequence joins TRBV4-1 and TRBJ1-5; 8 bases map to TRBD1. This CDR3 has 16 amino acids. V dropped 0 bases and J dropped 4; count of bases not matched to a gene: 5. The germline V gene encodes CDR1 MGHRA and CDR2 YSYEKL. CDR3 in DNA: TGCGCCAGCAGCCAAGATCCCAGGGGGCGGAATCAGCCCCAGCATTTT. The encoded protein is CASSQDPRGRNQPQHF.

The chain employs TRBV20-1 and TRBJ1-2; tentatively, D is TRBD1 (5 bases). The length of the CDR3 is 11 residues. Germline V gene lookup returns CDR1 DFQATT and CDR2 SNEGSKA (reference sequence). Trimming took off 2 bases at V and 13 bases at J, with 14 bases between the two ends. This CDR3 is CSARSGRSCTF. CDR3 nucleotide sequence: TGCAGTGCTAGATCAGGGAGGAGCTGCACCTTC.

There are a few counts of this clonotype. This chain links TRBV20-1 with TRBJ2-5; TRBD1 matches at 8 bases. The CDR3 runs to 16 residues. The ends lost 5 bases at V and 4 bases at J; junction bases unmatched: 15. CDR1 is DFQATT, CDR2 SNEGSKA, per germline (reference sequence). The CDR3 protein is CSASRPRGLGVETQYF. The CDR3 DNA follows: TGCAGTGCTTCCCGGCCCAGGGGGCTCGGGGTAGAGACCCAGTACTTC.

The DNA for the CDR3 is TGTGCCAGCAGTCCCCGGACAGGGGTTTTGAGTGGAGGGGAGCTGTTTTTT. Translation: CASSPRTGVLSGGELFF. The chain has TRBV12-3 or TRBV12-4 and TRBJ2-2, with 9 bases that match TRBD1. The CDR3 contains 17 residues. V was pared by 5 bases and J by 8 bases, with 15 bases of the junction left unmatched.

This clonotype has only a few counts. The chain combines TRBV12-3 or TRBV12-4 with TRBJ2-7, with 7 bases identical to TRBD2. This CDR3 is built from 14 residues. V lost 6 bases to trimming and J lost 3 bases; unmatched junction nucleotides: 8. The CDR3 protein is CASSGERGLYEQYF. The CDR3 region has the DNA TGTGCCAGCAGCGGGGAGCGGGGACTCTACGAGCAGTACTTC.

Many counts were recorded for this clonotype. V is TRBV12-3 or TRBV12-4 and J is TRBJ2-3; D may correspond to TRBD1 or TRBD2 (6 bases each). Trimming left V 7 bases short and J 4 bases short, with 18 bases between. The CDR3 contains 15 residues. CDR3 sequence reads: CASTAGGRVADTQYF. The CDR3 DNA sequence: TGTGCCAGCACGGCCGGGGGCCGCGTAGCAGATACGCAGTATTTT.

V and J are TRBV6-5 and TRBJ1-2; tentatively, D is TRBD1 (5 bases). This CDR3 is built from 13 residues. Germline V gene data show CDR1 as MNHEY and CDR2 as SVGAGI. V was shortened by 2 bases and J by 6 bases, with 10 bases between the two germline ends. CDR3 protein: CASSYQGNDGYTF. CDR3 nucleotide sequence: TGTGCCAGCAGTTACCAGGGAAATGATGGCTACACCTTC.

This chain joins TRBV5-6 and TRBJ1-5; 8 bases line up with TRBD1. Germline V lookup: CDR1 SGHDT, CDR2 YYEEEE. The V gene end was trimmed by 4 bases and the J gene end by 4 bases; junction bases not matched to a gene: 10. This CDR3 is built from 16 residues. Here the CDR3 DNA reads TGTGCCAGCAGCGGGCGACAGGGGCCAACTAATCAGCCCCAGCATTTT. Protein: CASSGRQGPTNQPQHF.

There are a few counts of this clonotype. V is TRBV7-9 and J is TRBJ2-1; the match to TRBD1 covers 9 bases. V lost 5 bases, J lost 5 bases, and 7 bases stayed unmatched. The CDR3 has 15 amino acids. Germline loops: CDR1 SEHNR, CDR2 FQNEAQ (reference sequence). The chain's CDR3 is CASSPGQGTNNEQFF. CDR3 sequence (DNA): TGTGCCAGCAGCCCGGGACAGGGCACGAACAATGAGCAGTTCTTC.

V is TRBV21-1 and J is TRBJ1-1; TRBD1, as called in the table, went unchecked against the DNA. TRBV21-1 is termed a pseudogene. The CDR3 contains 16 residues. The CDR3 region has the DNA TGTGCCAGCAGCAAAACCCCCAAGGGGGAGAACACTGAAGCTTTCTTT. Protein product: CASSKTPKGENTEAFF.

This clonotype was observed a few times. The chain links TRBV19 to TRBJ1-2; TRBD1 aligns across 7 bases. V shed 3 bases, J shed 5 bases, and the junction held 3 bases outside the gene matches. There are 13 residues in the CDR3. Germline CDR1 reads LNHDA; CDR2 reads SQIVND (reference sequence). CDR3 sequence reads: CASSIAGGYGYTF. The CDR3 DNA reads as TGTGCCAGTAGTATTGCAGGGGGGTATGGCTACACCTTC. The entire variable domain, with the rest obtained from reference TRBV19 and TRBJ1-2, is as follows: DGGITQSPKYLFRKEGQNVTLSCEQNLNHDAMYWYRQDPGQGLRLIYYSQIVNDFQKGDIAEGYSVSREKKESFPLTVTSAQKNPTAFYLCASSIAGGYGYTFGSGTRLTVV.

The sample holds a few counts of this clonotype. The J gene is TRBJ2-3, the V gene TRBV6-5; D is possibly TRBD2 (5 bases). Germline V lookup: CDR1 MNHEY, CDR2 SVGAGI. V was cut by 4 bases and J by 11 bases, with 10 bases left in between. The CDR3 sequence is 11 residues long. The CDR3 here is CASSSLAKQYF. The CDR3 nucleotides are TGTGCCAGCAGTTCCCTAGCTAAGCAGTATTTT.

The chain links TRBV28 to TRBJ2-7; TRBD1 matches 9 bases. CDR3 length equals 14 residues. The J segment lost 9 bases and the V segment lost 2 bases, leaving 8 bases of the junction unmatched. The V gene's germline CDR1 is MDHEN and CDR2 SYDVKM. Here the CDR3 DNA reads TGTGCCAGCAGTTTAAGGGGACAGGGAGTTAGGCAGTACTTC. Residues: CASSLRGQGVRQYF.

This clonotype was counted only a few times. The chain links TRBV12-3 or TRBV12-4 to TRBJ1-3; 9 bases fit TRBD1. Trimming at V came to 6 bases and at J to 3 bases, leaving 9 bases not matched to a gene. This CDR3 has 16 residues. This CDR3 is CASRYGTGNSGNTIYF. In nucleotides, the CDR3 is TGTGCCAGCAGATATGGGACAGGGAATAGTGGAAACACCATATATTTT.

The sample holds a few counts of this clonotype. The chain joins TRBV11-2 to TRBJ2-1; a possible D gene is TRBD2 (6 bases). V shed 6 bases and J shed 0 bases, with 12 bases lying between them. CDR1 and CDR2 from the germline V gene are SGHAT and FQNNGV. There are 15 residues in the CDR3. The CDR3 protein is CASRVSGPSYNEQFF. CDR3 DNA: TGTGCCAGCAGGGTAAGCGGGCCCTCCTACAATGAGCAGTTCTTC.

The rearrangement uses TRBV5-5 and TRBJ2-1; D perhaps matches TRBD1 (6 bases). The CDR3 length is 15 residues. Per the germline V gene, CDR1 is SGHKS and CDR2 is YYEKEE (reference sequence). Trimming cost V 4 bases and J 1 base, with 12 bases left between them. As DNA, the CDR3 is TGTGCCAGCAGCCCCCCTAGGGGGTCCTACAATGAGCAGTTCTTC. As protein: CASSPPRGSYNEQFF.

The table lists this clonotype with a few counts. The genes are TRBV14 and TRBJ1-2; D not resolved. The CDR3 loop spans 15 amino acids. The germline V gene encodes CDR1 SGHDN and CDR2 FVKESK. Trimming took 3 bases from V and 0 from J, leaving 11 bases between them. CDR3 amino acids: CASSQDLIPNYGYTF. For the CDR3, the DNA is TGTGCCAGCAGCCAGGACCTGATACCTAACTATGGCTACACCTTC.